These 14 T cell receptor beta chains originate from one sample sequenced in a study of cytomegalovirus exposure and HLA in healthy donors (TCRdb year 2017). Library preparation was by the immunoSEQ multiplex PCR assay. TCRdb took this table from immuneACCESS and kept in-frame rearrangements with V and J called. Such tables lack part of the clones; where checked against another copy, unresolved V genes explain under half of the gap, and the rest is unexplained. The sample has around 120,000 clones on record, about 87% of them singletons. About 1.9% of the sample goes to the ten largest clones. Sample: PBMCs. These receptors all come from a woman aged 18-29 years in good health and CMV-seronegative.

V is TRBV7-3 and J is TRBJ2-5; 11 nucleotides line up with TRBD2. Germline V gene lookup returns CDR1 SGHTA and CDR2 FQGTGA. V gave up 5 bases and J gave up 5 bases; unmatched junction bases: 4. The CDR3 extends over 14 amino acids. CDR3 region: CASSRSGRGETQYF. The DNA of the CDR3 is TGTGCCAGCAGCCGTAGCGGGAGGGGGGAGACCCAGTACTTC.

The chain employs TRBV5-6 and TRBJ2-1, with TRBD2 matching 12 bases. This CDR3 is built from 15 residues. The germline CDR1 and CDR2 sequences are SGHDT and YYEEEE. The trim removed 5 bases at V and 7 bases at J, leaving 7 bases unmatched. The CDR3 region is CASRLGGTSGNEQFF. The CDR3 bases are TGTGCCAGCAGACTGGGGGGGACTAGCGGGAATGAGCAGTTCTTC.

CDR3 residues: CASRTGIVDEQFF. In nucleotides, the CDR3 is TGTGCCAGCAGAACAGGGATAGTGGATGAGCAGTTCTTC. The rearrangement joins TRBV28 to TRBJ2-1, with TRBD1 as a possible D gene (6 bases). V dropped 6 bases and J dropped 8 bases, with 14 bases sitting between them. Germline CDR1 and CDR2: MDHEN and SYDVKM. The CDR3 consists of 13 residues.

Written as DNA, the CDR3 is TGTGCCAGCAGCTTAAATAGCGGGGGTACCTACGAGCAGTACTTC. It translates to CASSLNSGGTYEQYF. The chain is built from TRBV7-6 and TRBJ2-7; TRBD2 agrees at 9 bases. The CDR3 sequence is 15 residues long. Germline CDR1 and CDR2: SGHVS and FNYEAQ. V shed 2 bases and J 2 bases; nucleotides not matched to a gene: 4.

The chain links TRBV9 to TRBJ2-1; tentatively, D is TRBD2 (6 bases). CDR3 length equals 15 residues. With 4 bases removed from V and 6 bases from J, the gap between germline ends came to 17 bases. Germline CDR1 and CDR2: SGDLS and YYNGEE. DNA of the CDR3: TGTGCCAGCAGCCCGAGTGGGGGGACGTTCAATGAGCAGTTCTTC. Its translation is CASSPSGGTFNEQFF.

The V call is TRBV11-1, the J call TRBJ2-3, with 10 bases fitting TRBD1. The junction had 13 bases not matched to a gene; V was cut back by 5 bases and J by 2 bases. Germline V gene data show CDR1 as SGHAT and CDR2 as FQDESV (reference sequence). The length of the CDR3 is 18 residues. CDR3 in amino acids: CASSHGGTGDPFTDTQYF. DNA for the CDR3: TGTGCCAGCAGCCACGGCGGGACAGGGGACCCCTTCACAGATACGCAGTATTTT.

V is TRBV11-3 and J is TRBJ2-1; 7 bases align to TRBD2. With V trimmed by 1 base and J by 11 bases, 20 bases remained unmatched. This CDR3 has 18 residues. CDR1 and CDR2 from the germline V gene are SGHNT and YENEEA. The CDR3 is CASSLVGRGRTSMSKQFF. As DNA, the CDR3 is TGTGCCAGCAGCTTAGTGGGTCGGGGGAGGACTAGTATGAGCAAGCAGTTCTTC.

This CDR3 is CASSFGDREETQYF. The CDR3 DNA reads TGCGCCAGCAGTTTCGGCGACAGGGAAGAGACCCAGTACTTC. This chain uses TRBV5-1 with TRBJ2-5; TRBD1 matches 7 bases. The length of the CDR3 is 14 residues. V shed 5 bases, J shed 3 bases, and the junction held 7 bases outside the gene matches. CDR1 and CDR2 (germline): SGHRS, YFSETQ.

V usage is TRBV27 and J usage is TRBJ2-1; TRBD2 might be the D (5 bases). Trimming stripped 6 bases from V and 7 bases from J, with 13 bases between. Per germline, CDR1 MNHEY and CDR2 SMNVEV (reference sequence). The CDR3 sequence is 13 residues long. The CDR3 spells CASRRTGVNEQFF. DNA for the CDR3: TGTGCCAGCAGACGGACTGGTGTGAATGAGCAGTTCTTC.

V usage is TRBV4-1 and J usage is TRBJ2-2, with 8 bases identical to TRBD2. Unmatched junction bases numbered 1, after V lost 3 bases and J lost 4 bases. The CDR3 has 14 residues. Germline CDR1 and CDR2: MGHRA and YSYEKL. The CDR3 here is CASSQTSATGELFF. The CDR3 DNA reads TGCGCCAGCAGCCAGACTAGCGCCACCGGGGAGCTGTTTTTT.

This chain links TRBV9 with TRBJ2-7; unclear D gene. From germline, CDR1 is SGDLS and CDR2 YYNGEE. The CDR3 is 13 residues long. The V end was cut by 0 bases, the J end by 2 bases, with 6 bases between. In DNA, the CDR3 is TGTGCCAGCAGCGTAGCTGAGACCTACGAGCAGTACTTC. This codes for CASSVAETYEQYF.

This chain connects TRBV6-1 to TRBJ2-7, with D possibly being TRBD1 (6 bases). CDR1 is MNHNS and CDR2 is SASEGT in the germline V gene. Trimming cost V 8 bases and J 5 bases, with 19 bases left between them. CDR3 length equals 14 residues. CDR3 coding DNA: TGTGCCAGCCCGGATGACAGGATCATCCACGAGCAGTACTTC. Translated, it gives CASPDDRIIHEQYF.

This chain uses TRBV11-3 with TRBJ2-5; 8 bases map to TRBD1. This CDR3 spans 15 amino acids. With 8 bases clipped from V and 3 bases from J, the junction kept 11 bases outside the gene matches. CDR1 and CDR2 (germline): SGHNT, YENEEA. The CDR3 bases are TGTGCCAGCGGAAATTACAGGGGGTGGGAAGAGACCCAGTACTTC. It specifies CASGNYRGWEETQYF.

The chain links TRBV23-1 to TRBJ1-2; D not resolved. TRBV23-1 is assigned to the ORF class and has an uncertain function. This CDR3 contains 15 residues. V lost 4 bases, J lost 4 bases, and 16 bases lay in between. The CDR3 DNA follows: TGCGCCAGCAGTCTCCTTGGAGCGGAAAGCTATGGCTACACCTTC. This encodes CASSLLGAESYGYTF.